The 23 T cell receptor beta chains reported below all come from one sample, sequenced in a study of control samples from healthy donors and cancer patients. Assay: immunoSEQ multiplex PCR; the TCRdb copy retains only in-frame clones and omits some. The table shows more than 70,000 clones, with about 89% occurring only once. Sample: blood. These receptors all come from a woman aged 25-40 years in good health.

The chain recombines TRBV5-1 with TRBJ2-7; 8 nucleotides align to TRBD1. In germline, CDR1 is SGHRS, CDR2 YFSETQ. The junction had 8 bases not matched to a gene; V was cut back by 3 bases and J by 3 bases. The CDR3 consists of 15 residues. The CDR3 DNA is TGCGCCAGCAGCTATCTCGGACAGGGCCACTACGAGCAGTACTTC. It is translated as CASSYLGQGHYEQYF.

The V and J genes are TRBV19 and TRBJ1-2; 9 bases line up with TRBD1. CDR3 size: 14 residues. Germline V gene data show CDR1 as LNHDA and CDR2 as SQIVND (reference sequence). Unmatched junction bases numbered 4, after V lost 5 bases and J lost 3 bases. This chain's CDR3 is CASSRTGDYYGYTF. CDR3 DNA: TGTGCCAGTAGTCGGACAGGGGATTACTATGGCTACACCTTC.

The genes are TRBV27 and TRBJ1-6; 10 bases map to TRBD1. Germline trimming cut 3 bases from V and 0 bases from J; bases unmatched to any gene: 14. The CDR3 length is 21 residues. Germline CDR1 is MNHEY and CDR2 is SMNVEV (reference sequence). The CDR3 region is CASSFTPGQGRESSYNSPLHF. Here the CDR3 DNA reads TGTGCCAGCAGTTTTACACCGGGACAGGGGAGGGAAAGCTCCTATAATTCACCCCTCCACTTT.

The chain employs TRBV11-2 and TRBJ2-7, with D maybe TRBD1 (6 bases). The CDR3 has 13 amino acids. V shed 5 bases and J shed 1 base, with 9 bases lying between them. The germline CDR1 and CDR2 sequences are SGHAT and FQNNGV. DNA of the CDR3: TGTGCCAGCAGCATAGGACAGTCCTACGAGCAGTACTTC. Its protein is CASSIGQSYEQYF.

J is TRBJ1-4 and V is TRBV2; the match to TRBD1 covers 10 bases. CDR3 size: 14 residues. Germline-derived CDR1 and CDR2 are SNHLY and FYNNEI. The junction had 6 bases not matched to a gene; V was cut back by 6 bases and J by 8 bases. CDR3 loop: CASSMDRGREKLFF. CDR3 in DNA: TGTGCCAGCAGCATGGACAGGGGGAGGGAAAAACTGTTTTTT.

The rearrangement links TRBV5-6 to TRBJ1-2; D gene unclear. Looked up from germline, CDR1 is SGHDT and CDR2 is YYEEEE. Trimming took 4 bases from V and 4 from J, leaving 14 bases between them. CDR3 length: 14 amino acids. CDR3 DNA sequence: TGTGCCAGCAGCCCCGGGAGGGAGGGCTATGGCTACACCTTC. Translation: CASSPGREGYGYTF.

The chain recombines TRBV28 with TRBJ2-7; D possibly uses TRBD1 or TRBD2 (7 bases each). The CDR3 length is 14 residues. Germline CDR1 is MDHEN and CDR2 is SYDVKM. V was cut by 3 bases and J by 5 bases, with 14 bases left in between. CDR3 coding DNA: TGTGCCAGCAGTTTTACCAGGGGGGGCAACGAGCAGTACTTC. Residues: CASSFTRGGNEQYF.

The chain employs TRBV28 and TRBJ1-1, with 7 positions matching TRBD1. CDR3 length: 14 amino acids. Looked up from germline, CDR1 is MDHEN and CDR2 is SYDVKM. The V segment lost 5 bases and the J segment 3 bases; nucleotides outside the gene matches: 6. CDR3 coding DNA: TGTGCCAGCAGTACAGGGGAAGGACACACTGAAGCTTTCTTT. Translation gives CASSTGEGHTEAFF.

DNA of the CDR3: TGTGCCAGTAGTCCGGGGGGCAGCCCCAACATTCAGTACTTC. It codes for CASSPGGSPNIQYF. The chain couples TRBV9 to TRBJ2-4; D may be TRBD2 (7 bases). The CDR3 length is 14 residues. Germline V CDR1 and CDR2: SGDLS, YYNGEE. Trimming took 8 bases from V and 7 from J, leaving 19 bases between them.

This chain uses TRBV3-1 (or the pseudogene TRBV3-2) with TRBJ2-5, with 11 bases lining up with TRBD1. J was trimmed by 3 bases and V by 0 bases; bases with no gene match: 12. The CDR3 totals 19 residues. CDR1 and CDR2 from the germline V gene are LGHDT and YNNKEL (reference sequence). CDR3 sequence: CASSQERQWGDRGKETQYF. The CDR3 bases are TGTGCCAGCAGCCAAGAAAGACAATGGGGGGACAGGGGGAAAGAGACCCAGTACTTC.

This rearrangement joins TRBV7-3 to TRBJ2-1; TRBD2 matches at 7 bases. V shed 4 bases, J shed 5 bases, and the junction held 2 bases outside the gene matches. The CDR3 sequence is 13 residues long. Germline loops: CDR1 SGHTA, CDR2 FQGTGA. The DNA of the CDR3 is TGTGCCAGCAGCTCCGGGACTAACAATGAGCAGTTCTTC. This encodes CASSSGTNNEQFF.

This clone has just a few counts. This chain joins TRBV7-6 and TRBJ2-1; 10 bases agree with TRBD2. This CDR3 spans 17 amino acids. V trimming: 1 base; J trimming: 9 bases; junction bases outside the gene matches: 12. CDR1 is SGHVS and CDR2 is FNYEAQ in the germline V gene. The DNA for the CDR3 is TGTGCCAGCAGCTTAGTAGGGAGCGGGAGGGCCCTCGGTGAGCAGTTCTTC. This encodes CASSLVGSGRALGEQFF.

This clone was counted between two and nine times. The rearrangement joins TRBV30 to TRBJ1-2, with D possibly TRBD1 on 5 matching bases. Per the germline V gene, CDR1 is GTSNPN and CDR2 is SVGIG (reference sequence). CDR3 length equals 11 residues. V shed 0 bases and J shed 10 bases, with 9 bases lying between them. The CDR3 reads CAWSVSGTYTF. In DNA, the CDR3 is TGTGCCTGGAGTGTGTCCGGGACCTACACCTTC.

This clone was seen only once. The CDR3 loop reads CASSVQTGGNEKLFF. As DNA, the CDR3 is TGTGCCAGCAGCGTTCAGACAGGGGGTAATGAAAAACTGTTTTTT. V is TRBV9 and J is TRBJ1-4, with 9 positions matching TRBD1. V lost 2 bases to trimming and J lost 4 bases; unmatched junction nucleotides: 3. The CDR3 is 15 amino acids. The germline V gene encodes CDR1 SGDLS and CDR2 YYNGEE.

This chain links TRBV16 with TRBJ2-3, with D hard to call. The CDR3 covers 16 residues. CDR1 and CDR2 (germline): KGHSY, FQNENV. Trimming cost V 1 base and J 0 bases, with 11 bases left between them. The CDR3 nucleotides read TGTGCCAGCAGCCAATGGAGCGCCGCTAGCACAGATACGCAGTATTTT. It encodes CASSQWSAASTDTQYF.

J is TRBJ2-7 and V is TRBV2, with a weak D call TRBD1 (6 bases). Germline V gene lookup returns CDR1 SNHLY and CDR2 FYNNEI. V was clipped by 6 bases and J by 2 bases, with 17 bases between them. This CDR3 comprises 15 residues. CDR3 in amino acids: CASRETTGPTYEQYF. CDR3 DNA: TGTGCCAGCAGGGAAACTACAGGGCCCACCTACGAGCAGTACTTC.

This sequence joins TRBV2 and TRBJ1-1; TRBD1 is a possible D gene (5 bases). V was trimmed by 6 bases and J by 1 base, leaving 9 bases between them. CDR3 length: 13 amino acids. From germline, CDR1 is SNHLY and CDR2 FYNNEI. As DNA, the CDR3 is TGTGCCAGCAGGACAGAGCGGAACACTGAAGCTTTCTTT. Translated, it gives CASRTERNTEAFF.

This clone appeared a single time. This sequence joins TRBV7-2 and TRBJ2-3, with TRBD1 as a possible D gene (5 bases). Trimming left V 2 bases short and J 0 bases short, with 9 bases between. The CDR3 loop spans 15 amino acids. In germline, CDR1 is SGHTA, CDR2 FQGNSA. CDR3 residues: CASSLQGTSTDTQYF. CDR3 sequence (DNA): TGTGCCAGCAGCTTACAGGGAACTAGCACAGATACGCAGTATTTT.

This sequence joins TRBV3-1 (or the pseudogene TRBV3-2) and TRBJ1-1, with 9 bases fitting TRBD1. Germline assignment: CDR1 LGHDT and CDR2 YNNKEL (reference sequence). The CDR3 extends over 15 amino acids. V shed 4 bases, J shed 3 bases, and the junction held 6 bases outside the gene matches. Here the CDR3 DNA reads TGTGCCAGCAGCCGTGGGACAGGGCGGGACACTGAAGCTTTCTTT. Translated, it gives CASSRGTGRDTEAFF.

The chain carries TRBV3-1 (or the pseudogene TRBV3-2) and TRBJ1-1; the D is unclear. CDR1 is LGHDT, CDR2 YNNKEL, per germline (reference sequence). There are 14 residues in the CDR3. V lost 3 bases to trimming and J lost 0 bases, with 8 bases between them. CDR3 sequence (DNA): TGTGCCAGCAGCCAGCCCAGGATGAACACTGAAGCTTTCTTT. It yields the protein CASSQPRMNTEAFF.

The chain is built from TRBV30 and TRBJ1-6; 8 positions match TRBD1. Trimming took 2 bases from V and 11 from J; bases not matched to a gene: 2. CDR1 and CDR2 from the germline V gene are GTSNPN and SVGIG (reference sequence). The CDR3 length is 12 residues. CDR3 amino acids: CAWSLTGAPLHF. DNA for the CDR3: TGTGCCTGGAGTTTGACAGGGGCACCCCTCCACTTT.

The chain couples TRBV5-1 to TRBJ2-3, with D hard to call. V lost 1 base and J 0 bases, leaving 12 bases between the germline ends. The length of the CDR3 is 16 residues. Germline values: CDR1 SGHRS, CDR2 YFSETQ. CDR3 sequence: CASSLSLRLSTDTQYF. CDR3 in DNA: TGCGCCAGCAGCTTGTCGCTCAGACTGAGCACAGATACGCAGTATTTT.

CDR3 coding DNA: TGTGCCAGCAGTTCAAGAGCGGGATATGGCTACACCTTC. Protein product: CASSSRAGYGYTF. V is TRBV27 and J is TRBJ1-2; D uncertain. V gave up 4 bases and J gave up 5 bases, with 11 bases separating them. This CDR3 has 13 residues. Germline-derived CDR1 and CDR2 are MNHEY and SMNVEV (reference sequence).